These 14 T cell receptor beta chains came from one sample sequenced in a study of blood T cell repertoires in COVID-19. Using immunoSEQ multiplex PCR, the repertoire was profiled, and TCRdb retains in-frame clones only, with some absent. The sample carries 55,000 to 75,000 clones, 82% recorded once. The sequenced sample was peripheral blood. These receptors all stem from an elderly man with active COVID-19.

The chain combines TRBV9 with TRBJ2-1; TRBD1 is a possible D gene (6 bases). The CDR3 length is 16 residues. V was cut by 0 bases and J by 0 bases, with 10 bases left in between. Germline CDR1 is SGDLS and CDR2 is YYNGEE. The CDR3 sequence: CASSVAGTNSYNEQFF. CDR3 nucleotides: TGTGCCAGCAGCGTAGCGGGGACAAACTCCTACAATGAGCAGTTCTTC.

This clone came up once. The chain uses TRBV18 and TRBJ1-5; maybe TRBD1 (5 bases). CDR3 length: 12 amino acids. Trimming left V 6 bases short and J 6 bases short, with 9 bases between. Germline V CDR1 and CDR2: KGHSH, LQKENI. CDR3 in amino acids: CASSRGGQPQHF. The CDR3, as DNA: TGTGCCAGCTCGCGCGGGGGTCAGCCCCAGCATTTT.

This clone was seen once. The chain uses TRBV3-1 (or the pseudogene TRBV3-2) and TRBJ1-3; TRBD1 might be the D (6 bases). V shed 1 base and J shed 4 bases, with 14 bases lying between them. The CDR3 sequence is 16 residues long. Germline V gene lookup returns CDR1 LGHDT and CDR2 YNNKEL (reference sequence). CDR3 sequence: CASSQASTGSGNTIYF. Here the CDR3 DNA reads TGTGCCAGCAGCCAAGCTTCCACAGGGTCCGGAAACACCATATATTTT.

The chain combines TRBV28 with TRBJ2-5; tentative D call: TRBD2 (6 bases). This CDR3 is built from 15 residues. The germline V gene encodes CDR1 MDHEN and CDR2 SYDVKM. V shed 4 bases and J shed 1 base, with 13 bases lying between them. CDR3 sequence: CASSSSGVTQETQYF. The DNA for the CDR3 is TGTGCCAGCAGTTCGTCGGGAGTGACCCAAGAGACCCAGTACTTC.

The chain recombines TRBV5-1 with TRBJ1-1; TRBD1 matches at 9 bases. Germline trimming cut 4 bases from V and 2 bases from J; bases unmatched to any gene: 6. Germline V gene sequence: CDR1 SGHRS, CDR2 YFSETQ. This CDR3 spans 15 amino acids. For the CDR3, the DNA is TGCGCCAGCAGCACCATACAGGGGGCCAACACTGAAGCTTTCTTT. Encoded protein: CASSTIQGANTEAFF.

The chain couples TRBV6-5 to TRBJ1-5, with D hard to call. Germline V gene data show CDR1 as MNHEY and CDR2 as SVGAGI. V lost 4 bases, J lost 0 bases, and 7 bases lay in between. This CDR3 spans 14 amino acids. CDR3 coding DNA: TGTGCCAGCAGTTTGGAGGCTAGCAATCAGCCCCAGCATTTT. Translated, it gives CASSLEASNQPQHF.

This clone was counted a few times. The gene calls are TRBV24-1 and TRBJ2-4; 7 bases fit TRBD1. Germline CDR1 and CDR2: KGHDR and SFDVKD. Trimming took 4 bases from V and 8 from J; bases not matched to a gene: 4. CDR3 length: 13 amino acids. The CDR3 sequence: CATSEGDSHIQYF. The CDR3 region has the DNA TGTGCCACCAGTGAAGGGGACAGCCACATTCAGTACTTC.

The chain carries TRBV29-1 and TRBJ2-1; tentative D call: TRBD2 (6 bases). Deletions cut 8 bases from V and 0 bases from J, with 14 bases between. Per the germline V gene, CDR1 is SQVTM and CDR2 is ANQGSEA. There are 14 residues in the CDR3. Here the CDR3 reads CSLNRESSYNEQFF. CDR3 sequence (DNA): TGCAGCCTCAACCGGGAGAGCTCCTACAATGAGCAGTTCTTC.

The sample holds one count of this clone. The genes are TRBV28 and TRBJ2-7; D ambiguous. V lost 4 bases and J 0 bases, leaving 7 bases between the germline ends. Germline CDR1 reads MDHEN; CDR2 reads SYDVKM. The CDR3 contains 13 residues. The CDR3 DNA sequence: TGTGCCAGCAGTTCGCAACTCTCCTACGAGCAGTACTTC. Its protein is CASSSQLSYEQYF.

V and J are TRBV19 and TRBJ1-1, with a weak D call TRBD1 (6 bases). Trimming removed 3 bases at V and 7 bases at J, with 18 bases between. The CDR3 contains 15 residues. Germline V gene sequence: CDR1 LNHDA, CDR2 SQIVND (reference sequence). The CDR3 reads CASSILGGRFREAFF. The CDR3 coding sequence is TGTGCCAGTAGTATCCTCGGGGGGCGTTTCCGTGAAGCTTTCTTT.

This chain joins TRBV14 and TRBJ1-1, with 12 bases matching TRBD1. V gave up 5 bases and J gave up 6 bases; unmatched junction bases: 10. In germline, CDR1 is SGHDN, CDR2 FVKESK. The CDR3 is 16 amino acids. CDR3 in amino acids: CASSGRDRGLRAEAFF. The DNA for the CDR3 is TGTGCCAGCAGCGGGCGGGACAGGGGGCTTCGCGCTGAAGCTTTCTTT.

V is TRBV7-9 and J is TRBJ1-2, with 10 bases that match TRBD1. The ends lost 4 bases at V and 8 bases at J; junction bases unmatched: 7. This CDR3 has 14 residues. In germline, CDR1 is SEHNR, CDR2 FQNEAQ (reference sequence). This CDR3 reads CASSWGTGAWGYTF. The DNA of the CDR3 is TGTGCCAGCAGCTGGGGGACAGGGGCCTGGGGCTACACCTTC.

The rearrangement joins TRBV25-1 to TRBJ2-1, with 7 positions matching TRBD2. This CDR3 spans 16 amino acids. V lost 1 base and J lost 0; bases outside the gene matches: 3. Per the germline V gene, CDR1 is MGHDK and CDR2 is SYGVNS. CDR3 nucleotide sequence: TGTGCCAGCAGTGAATCCGGCGGGAGCTCCTACAATGAGCAGTTCTTC. Translated: CASSESGGSSYNEQFF.

The V gene is TRBV7-2, the J gene TRBJ1-4; 7 nucleotides agree with TRBD1. CDR3 size: 15 residues. Germline V lookup: CDR1 SGHTA, CDR2 FQGNSA. J lost 2 bases, V lost 5 bases, and 5 bases had no gene match. CDR3 sequence reads: CASSPAGGTNEKLFF. The CDR3 DNA is TGTGCCAGCAGCCCCGCAGGGGGTACTAATGAAAAACTGTTTTTT.